The next 17 T cell receptor beta chains were all read from a single sample in a study of blood T cell repertoires in COVID-19. Clones were sequenced by immunoSEQ multiplex PCR, and TCRdb holds only the in-frame ones, with some missing. The sample lists approximately 130,000 clones, around 86% occurring once. Sequences were obtained from PBMCs or T cells enriched from blood (not recorded which). Every receptor here comes from a man in his thirties or forties who had recovered from COVID-19.

This clone appeared once. The rearrangement links TRBV11-2 to TRBJ2-1, with D maybe TRBD2 (5 bases). This CDR3 has 15 amino acids. V lost 5 bases and J 9 bases, leaving 20 bases between the germline ends. Germline CDR1 is SGHAT and CDR2 is FQNNGV. CDR3: CASSPFRGMGSEQFF. Here the CDR3 DNA reads TGTGCCAGCAGCCCTTTTAGAGGGATGGGTAGTGAGCAGTTCTTC.

V is TRBV14 and J is TRBJ1-1; no reliable D call. This CDR3 comprises 13 residues. In germline, CDR1 is SGHDN, CDR2 FVKESK. Trimming took 4 bases from V and 1 from J, leaving 7 bases between them. The CDR3 nucleotides are TGTGCCAGCAGCCCCCTTAGGAACACTGAAGCTTTCTTT. Translating gives CASSPLRNTEAFF.

The count of this clone is one. The rearrangement joins TRBV19 to TRBJ1-5, with TRBD1 as a possible D gene (6 bases). V was cut by 8 bases and J by 0 bases, with 11 bases left in between. The CDR3 is 14 amino acids. Per the germline V gene, CDR1 is LNHDA and CDR2 is SQIVND (reference sequence). The CDR3 DNA follows: TGTGCCAGTCAACAGGGCCGTAGCAATCAGCCCCAGCATTTT. Translated, it gives CASQQGRSNQPQHF. Filled out from reference TRBV19 and TRBJ1-5, the complete variable domain reads DGGITQSPKYLFRKEGQNVTLSCEQNLNHDAMYWYRQDPGQGLRLIYYSQIVNDFQKGDIAEGYSVSREKKESFPLTVTSAQKNPTAFYLCASQQGRSNQPQHFGDGTRLSIL.

This chain uses TRBV6-5 with TRBJ1-1; 8 positions agree with TRBD1. Germline CDR1 and CDR2: MNHEY and SVGAGI. The J segment lost 6 bases and the V segment lost 5 bases, leaving 8 bases of the junction unmatched. The CDR3 runs to 14 residues. The CDR3 sequence: CASSTGGGRPEAFF. DNA for the CDR3: TGTGCCAGCAGTACAGGGGGGGGCAGGCCTGAAGCTTTCTTT.

The chain uses TRBV2 and TRBJ2-5; the match to TRBD1 covers 7 bases. Germline CDR1 and CDR2: SNHLY and FYNNEI. V dropped 4 bases and J dropped 1; count of bases not matched to a gene: 6. The CDR3 length is 15 residues. CDR3: CASSVSGTVQETQYF. CDR3 DNA: TGTGCCAGCAGTGTATCCGGGACAGTCCAAGAGACCCAGTACTTC.

This sequence joins TRBV5-6 and TRBJ2-5; no definite D call. This CDR3 spans 13 amino acids. Per the germline V gene, CDR1 is SGHDT and CDR2 is YYEEEE. The V end lost 2 bases, the J end lost 4 bases, and 9 bases lay between the germline ends. The CDR3 here is CASSFVGGETQYF. The CDR3 DNA is TGTGCCAGCAGCTTTGTAGGCGGAGAGACCCAGTACTTC. The whole variable domain, filled in from reference TRBV5-6 and TRBJ2-5, reads DAGVTQSPTHLIKTRGQQVTLRCSPKSGHDTVSWYQQALGQGPQFIFQYYEEEERQRGNFPDRFSGHQFPNYSSELNVNALLLGDSALYLCASSFVGGETQYFGPGTRLLVL.

The rearrangement uses TRBV6-6 and TRBJ1-5; D might be TRBD1 (5 bases). Germline CDR1 and CDR2: MNHNY and SVGAGI (reference sequence). The CDR3 extends over 14 amino acids. Trimming left V 5 bases short and J 4 bases short, with 12 bases between. As DNA, the CDR3 is TGTGCCAGCAGTACCTGGGGCGCTAATCAGCCCCAGCATTTT. It translates to CASSTWGANQPQHF.

This chain joins TRBV6-5 and TRBJ1-1, with 9 positions matching TRBD1. Trimming at V came to 9 bases and at J to 3 bases, leaving 5 bases not matched to a gene. This CDR3 contains 13 residues. CDR1 is MNHEY, CDR2 SVGAGI, per germline. The CDR3 reads CASTQGAYTEAFF. The CDR3 DNA reads as TGTGCCAGTACACAGGGGGCTTACACTGAAGCTTTCTTT.

This chain connects TRBV30 to TRBJ2-1; 9 nucleotides match TRBD2. The CDR3 length is 15 residues. The germline gives CDR1 GTSNPN, CDR2 SVGIG (reference sequence). V lost 0 bases to trimming and J lost 8 bases; unmatched junction nucleotides: 8. The CDR3 loop is CAWSVGEREVYEQFF. CDR3 nucleotides: TGTGCCTGGAGTGTCGGCGAGCGGGAGGTCTATGAGCAGTTCTTC.

This chain links TRBV5-1 with TRBJ2-5; the D gene is possibly TRBD2 (7 bases). CDR1 is SGHRS, CDR2 YFSETQ, per germline. V was shortened by 0 bases and J by 3 bases, with 12 bases between the two germline ends. The CDR3 has 15 amino acids. CDR3 sequence (DNA): TGCGCCAGCAGCTTGGCCGGGGGGCGGGAAGAGACCCAGTACTTC. Translated, it gives CASSLAGGREETQYF.

This clone was observed once. V and J are TRBV7-5 and TRBJ2-7; the table gives TRBD2 as D, unverified against the DNA. TRBV7-5 is a listed pseudogene. This CDR3 is built from 24 residues. The CDR3 sequence: CVRSLNGMGLGLAGPKSETYEQYF. The DNA for the CDR3 is TGTGTCAGAAGCTTGAACGGTATGGGGCTGGGTTTGGCGGGACCTAAAAGCGAAACCTACGAGCAGTACTTC.

The chain combines TRBV30 with TRBJ2-5; possibly TRBD1 for D (6 bases). There are 13 residues in the CDR3. CDR1 is GTSNPN and CDR2 is SVGIG in the germline V gene (reference sequence). Trimming removed 8 bases at V and 6 bases at J, with 19 bases between. CDR3 sequence: CAALGTSVKTQYF. In nucleotides, the CDR3 is TGTGCCGCCCTAGGGACATCAGTGAAGACCCAGTACTTC.

The gene calls are TRBV2 and TRBJ2-2, with D perhaps matching TRBD1 (5 bases). Germline V gene sequence: CDR1 SNHLY, CDR2 FYNNEI. There are 15 residues in the CDR3. V was cut by 1 base and J by 7 bases, with 13 bases left in between. The CDR3 reads CASSEEGQGNGELFF. The CDR3 region has the DNA TGTGCCAGCAGTGAAGAGGGGCAAGGGAACGGGGAGCTGTTTTTT.

This chain connects TRBV6-5 to TRBJ1-1, with D unclear. CDR3 length: 15 amino acids. Germline V gene sequence: CDR1 MNHEY, CDR2 SVGAGI. Trimming cost V 0 bases and J 0 bases, with 8 bases left between them. Here the CDR3 reads CASSYSLEMNTEAFF. The CDR3 bases are TGTGCCAGCAGTTACTCGCTGGAGATGAACACTGAAGCTTTCTTT.

The chain has TRBV18 and TRBJ1-1; D is perhaps TRBD1 (5 bases). Germline assignment: CDR1 KGHSH and CDR2 LQKENI. V lost 3 bases to trimming and J lost 4 bases, with 9 bases between them. The CDR3 is 13 amino acids. The CDR3 spells CASSPGTSTEAFF. CDR3 nucleotides: TGTGCCAGCTCACCCGGGACTTCCACTGAAGCTTTCTTT.

This chain links TRBV27 with TRBJ2-5; 10 nucleotides match TRBD2. The CDR3 extends over 17 amino acids. CDR1 and CDR2 from the germline V gene are MNHEY and SMNVEV (reference sequence). The V gene end was trimmed by 6 bases and the J gene end by 2 bases; junction bases not matched to a gene: 12. This CDR3 is CASRRRQPLAGQETQYF. In DNA, the CDR3 is TGTGCCAGCAGGCGAAGGCAGCCACTAGCGGGGCAAGAGACCCAGTACTTC.

This clone showed up just a few times. The chain carries TRBV6-5 and TRBJ2-7; TRBD1 is a possible D gene (6 bases). Trimming removed 5 bases from V and 5 bases from J, with 19 bases in between. CDR1 is MNHEY, CDR2 SVGAGI, per germline. The length of the CDR3 is 15 residues. The CDR3 is CASSRYGTGPNEQYF. The CDR3 DNA sequence: TGTGCCAGCAGTAGGTACGGAACAGGGCCCAACGAGCAGTACTTC.